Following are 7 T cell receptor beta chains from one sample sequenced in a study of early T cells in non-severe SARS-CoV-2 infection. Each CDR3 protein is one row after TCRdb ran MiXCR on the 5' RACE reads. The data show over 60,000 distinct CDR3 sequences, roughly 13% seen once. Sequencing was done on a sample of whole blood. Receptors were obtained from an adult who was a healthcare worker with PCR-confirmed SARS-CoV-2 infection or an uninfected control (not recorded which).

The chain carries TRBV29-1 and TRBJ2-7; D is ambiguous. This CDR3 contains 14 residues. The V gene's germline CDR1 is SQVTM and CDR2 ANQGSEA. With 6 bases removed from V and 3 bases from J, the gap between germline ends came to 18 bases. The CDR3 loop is CSVAPLVGFYEQYF. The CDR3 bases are TGCAGCGTCGCACCCCTGGTTGGTTTCTACGAGCAGTACTTC.

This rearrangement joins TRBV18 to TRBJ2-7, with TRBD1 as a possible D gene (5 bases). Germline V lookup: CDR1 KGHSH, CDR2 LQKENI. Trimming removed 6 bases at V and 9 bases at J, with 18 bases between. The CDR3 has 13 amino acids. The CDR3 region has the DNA TGTGCCAGCTCCTCTGGGGCAGGTCCGAGGCAGTACTTC. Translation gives CASSSGAGPRQYF.

The CDR3 protein is CSVTNEQFF. CDR3 nucleotides: TGCAGCGTGACTAATGAGCAGTTCTTC. This chain uses TRBV29-1 with TRBJ2-1; D is undetermined. Germline CDR1 reads SQVTM; CDR2 reads ANQGSEA. The CDR3 runs 9 residues. V dropped 6 bases and J dropped 7 bases, with 4 bases sitting between them.

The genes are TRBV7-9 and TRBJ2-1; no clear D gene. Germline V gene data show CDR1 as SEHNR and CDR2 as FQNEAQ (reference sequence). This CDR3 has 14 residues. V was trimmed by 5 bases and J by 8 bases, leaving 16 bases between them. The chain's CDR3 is CASSLAGPTDEQFF. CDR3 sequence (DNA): TGTGCCAGCAGCCTGGCCGGGCCAACGGATGAGCAGTTCTTC.

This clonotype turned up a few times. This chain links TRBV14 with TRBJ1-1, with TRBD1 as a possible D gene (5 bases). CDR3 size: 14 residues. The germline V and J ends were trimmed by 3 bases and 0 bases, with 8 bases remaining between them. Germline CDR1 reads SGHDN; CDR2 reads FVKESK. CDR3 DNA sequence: TGTGCCAGCAGCCACAGGGAAATGAACACTGAAGCTTTCTTT. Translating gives CASSHREMNTEAFF.

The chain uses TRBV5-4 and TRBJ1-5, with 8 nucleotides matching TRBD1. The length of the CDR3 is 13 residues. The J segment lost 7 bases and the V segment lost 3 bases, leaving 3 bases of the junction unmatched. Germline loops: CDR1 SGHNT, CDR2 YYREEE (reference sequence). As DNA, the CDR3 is TGTGCCAGCAGCTCCGGACAGGGCCAGCCCCAGCATTTT. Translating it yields CASSSGQGQPQHF.

CDR3 sequence reads: CASSFTGGSNQPQHF. DNA of the CDR3: TGCGCCAGCAGCTTTACGGGGGGCAGCAATCAGCCCCAGCATTTT. V gene TRBV5-1 combines with J gene TRBJ1-5, with D possibly being TRBD1 (6 bases). The V end was cut by 2 bases, the J end by 1 base, with 10 bases between. CDR1 is SGHRS and CDR2 is YFSETQ in the germline V gene. This CDR3 is 15 amino acids long.